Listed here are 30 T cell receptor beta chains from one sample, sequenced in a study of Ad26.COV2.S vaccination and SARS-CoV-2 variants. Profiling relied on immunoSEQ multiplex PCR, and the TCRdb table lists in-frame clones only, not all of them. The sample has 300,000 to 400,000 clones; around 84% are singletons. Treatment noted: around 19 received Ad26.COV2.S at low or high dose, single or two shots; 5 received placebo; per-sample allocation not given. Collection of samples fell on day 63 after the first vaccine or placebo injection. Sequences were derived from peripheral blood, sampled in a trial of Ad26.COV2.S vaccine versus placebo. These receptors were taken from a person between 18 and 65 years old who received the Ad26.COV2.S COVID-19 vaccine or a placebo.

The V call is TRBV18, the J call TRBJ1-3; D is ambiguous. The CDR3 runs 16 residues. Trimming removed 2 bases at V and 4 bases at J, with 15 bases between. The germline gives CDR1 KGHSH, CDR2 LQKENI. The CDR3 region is CASSPFGPGPGNTIYF. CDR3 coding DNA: TGTGCCAGCTCACCATTCGGCCCGGGTCCGGGAAACACCATATATTTT.

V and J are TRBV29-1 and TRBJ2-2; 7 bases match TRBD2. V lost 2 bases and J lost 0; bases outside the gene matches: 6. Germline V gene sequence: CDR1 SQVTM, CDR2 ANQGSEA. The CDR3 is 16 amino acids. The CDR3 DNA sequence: TGCAGCGTTGAATTAGGTAGCGGGTCGAACACCGGGGAGCTGTTTTTT. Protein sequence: CSVELGSGSNTGELFF.

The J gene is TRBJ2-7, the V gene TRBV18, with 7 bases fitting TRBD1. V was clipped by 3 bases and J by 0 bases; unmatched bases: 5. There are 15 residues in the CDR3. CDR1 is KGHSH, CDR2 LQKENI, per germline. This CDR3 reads CASSPARDSSYEQYF. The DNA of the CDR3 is TGTGCCAGCTCACCGGCTAGGGACAGCTCCTACGAGCAGTACTTC.

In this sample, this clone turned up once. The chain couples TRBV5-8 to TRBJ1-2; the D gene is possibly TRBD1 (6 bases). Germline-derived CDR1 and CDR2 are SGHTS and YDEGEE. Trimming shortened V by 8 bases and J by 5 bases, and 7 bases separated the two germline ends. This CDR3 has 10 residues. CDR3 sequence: CARDSYGYTF. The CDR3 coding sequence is TGTGCCAGGGACAGTTATGGCTACACCTTC.

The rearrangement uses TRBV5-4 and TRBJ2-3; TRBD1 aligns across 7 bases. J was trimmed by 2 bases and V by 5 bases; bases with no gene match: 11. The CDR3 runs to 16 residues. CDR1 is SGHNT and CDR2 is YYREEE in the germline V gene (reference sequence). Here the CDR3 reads CASRPQGVQTTDTQYF. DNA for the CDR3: TGTGCCAGCAGACCGCAGGGGGTGCAGACCACAGATACGCAGTATTTT.

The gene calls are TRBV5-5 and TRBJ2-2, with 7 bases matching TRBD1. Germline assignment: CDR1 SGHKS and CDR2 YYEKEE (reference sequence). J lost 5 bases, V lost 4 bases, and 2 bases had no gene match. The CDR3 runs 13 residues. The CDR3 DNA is TGTGCCAGCAGCGTGACAGGGACCGGGGAGCTGTTTTTT. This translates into CASSVTGTGELFF.

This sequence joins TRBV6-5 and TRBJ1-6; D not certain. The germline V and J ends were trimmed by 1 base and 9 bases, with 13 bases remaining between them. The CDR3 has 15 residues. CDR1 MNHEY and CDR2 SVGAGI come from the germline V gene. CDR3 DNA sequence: TGTGCCAGCAGTTACTACGCCGCTCGGGGTTCACCCCTCCACTTT. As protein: CASSYYAARGSPLHF.

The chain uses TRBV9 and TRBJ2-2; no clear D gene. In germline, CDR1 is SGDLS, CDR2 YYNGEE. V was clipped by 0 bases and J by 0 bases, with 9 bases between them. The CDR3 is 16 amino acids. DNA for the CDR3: TGTGCCAGCAGCGTAGTTCGGACCGCGAACACCGGGGAGCTGTTTTTT. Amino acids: CASSVVRTANTGELFF. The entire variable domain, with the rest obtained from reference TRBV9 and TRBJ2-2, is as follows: DSGVTQTPKHLITATGQRVTLRCSPRSGDLSVYWYQQSLDQGLQFLIQYYNGEERAKGNILERFSAQQFPDLHSELNLSSLELGDSALYFCASSVVRTANTGELFFGEGSRLTVL.

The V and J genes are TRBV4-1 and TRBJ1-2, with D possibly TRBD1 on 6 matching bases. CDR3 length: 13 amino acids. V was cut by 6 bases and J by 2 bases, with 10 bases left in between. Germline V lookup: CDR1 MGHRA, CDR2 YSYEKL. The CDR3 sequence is CASSPTGNYGYTF. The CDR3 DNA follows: TGCGCCAGCAGTCCAACAGGGAACTATGGCTACACCTTC.

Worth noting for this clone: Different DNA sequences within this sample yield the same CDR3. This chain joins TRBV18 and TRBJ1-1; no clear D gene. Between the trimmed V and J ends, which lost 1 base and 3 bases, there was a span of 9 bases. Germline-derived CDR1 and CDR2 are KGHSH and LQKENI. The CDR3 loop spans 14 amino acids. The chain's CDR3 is CASSPQGGDTEAFF. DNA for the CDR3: TGTGCCAGCTCACCACAGGGAGGAGACACTGAAGCTTTCTTT.

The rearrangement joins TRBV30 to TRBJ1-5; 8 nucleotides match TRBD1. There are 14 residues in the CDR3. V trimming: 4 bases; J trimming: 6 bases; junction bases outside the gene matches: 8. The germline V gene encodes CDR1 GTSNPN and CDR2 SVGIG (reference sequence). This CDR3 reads CAWNTGGKGQPQHF. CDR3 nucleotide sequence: TGTGCCTGGAATACAGGGGGAAAAGGTCAGCCCCAGCATTTT.

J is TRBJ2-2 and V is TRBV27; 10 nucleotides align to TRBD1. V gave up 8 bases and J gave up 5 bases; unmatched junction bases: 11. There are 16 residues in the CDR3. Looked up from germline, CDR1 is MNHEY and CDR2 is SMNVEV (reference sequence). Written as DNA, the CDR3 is TGTGCCAGCCGTTATCGGGACAGGGGAGGAACCGGGGAGCTGTTTTTT. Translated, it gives CASRYRDRGGTGELFF.

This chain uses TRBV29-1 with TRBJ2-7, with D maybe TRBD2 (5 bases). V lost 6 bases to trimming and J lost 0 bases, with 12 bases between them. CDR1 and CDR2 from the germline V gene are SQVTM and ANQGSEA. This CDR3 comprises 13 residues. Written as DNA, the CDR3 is TGCAGCGTCCTCACTAGTAACTCCTACGAGCAGTACTTC. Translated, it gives CSVLTSNSYEQYF.

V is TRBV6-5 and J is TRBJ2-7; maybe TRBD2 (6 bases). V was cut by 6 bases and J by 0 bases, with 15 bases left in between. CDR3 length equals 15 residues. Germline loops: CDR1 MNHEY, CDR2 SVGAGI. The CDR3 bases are TGTGCCAGCAGATGGGGCGGGGCCAGCTCCTACGAGCAGTACTTC. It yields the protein CASRWGGASSYEQYF.

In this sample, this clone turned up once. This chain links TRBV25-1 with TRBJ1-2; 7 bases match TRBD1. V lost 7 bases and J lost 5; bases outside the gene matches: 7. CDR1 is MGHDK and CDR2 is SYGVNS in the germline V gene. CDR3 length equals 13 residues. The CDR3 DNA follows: TGTGCCAGCAACAGGGACAGCAGTTATGGCTACACCTTC. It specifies CASNRDSSYGYTF.

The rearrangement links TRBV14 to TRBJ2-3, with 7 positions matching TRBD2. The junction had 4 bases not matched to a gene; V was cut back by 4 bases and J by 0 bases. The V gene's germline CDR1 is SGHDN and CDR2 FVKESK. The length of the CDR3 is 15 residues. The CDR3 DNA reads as TGTGCCAGCAGCCTCCTAGCGGCTAGCACAGATACGCAGTATTTT. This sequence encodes CASSLLAASTDTQYF. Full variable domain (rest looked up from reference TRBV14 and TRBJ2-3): EAGVTQFPSHSVIEKGQTVTLRCDPISGHDNLYWYRRVMGKEIKFLLHFVKESKQDESGMPNNRFLAERTGGTYSTLKVQPAELEDSGVYFCASSLLAASTDTQYFGPGTRLTVL.

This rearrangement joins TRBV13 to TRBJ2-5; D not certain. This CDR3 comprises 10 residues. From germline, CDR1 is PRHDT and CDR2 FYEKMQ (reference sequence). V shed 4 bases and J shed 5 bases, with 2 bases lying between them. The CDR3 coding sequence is TGTGCCAGCAGCTCGGAGACCCAGTACTTC. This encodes CASSSETQYF.

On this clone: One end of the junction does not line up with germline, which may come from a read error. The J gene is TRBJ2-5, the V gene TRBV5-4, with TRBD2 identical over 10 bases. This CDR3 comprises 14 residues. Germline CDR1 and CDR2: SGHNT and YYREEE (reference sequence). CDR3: CASSLEASGGDCNF. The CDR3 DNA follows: TGTGCCAGCAGCCTGGAGGCTAGCGGGGGCGACTGCAACTTC.

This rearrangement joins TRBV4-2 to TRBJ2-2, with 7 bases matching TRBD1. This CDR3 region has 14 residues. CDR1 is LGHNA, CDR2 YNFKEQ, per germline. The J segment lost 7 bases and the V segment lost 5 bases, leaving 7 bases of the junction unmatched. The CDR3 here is CASSADRANGELFF. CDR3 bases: TGTGCCAGCAGCGCCGACAGGGCGAACGGGGAGCTGTTTTTT.

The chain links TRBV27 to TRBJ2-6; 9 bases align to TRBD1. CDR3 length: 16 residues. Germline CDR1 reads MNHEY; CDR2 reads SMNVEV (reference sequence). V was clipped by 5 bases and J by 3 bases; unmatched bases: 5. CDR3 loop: CASSRTGAVGANVLTF. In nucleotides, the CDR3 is TGTGCCAGCAGTAGGACAGGGGCGGTTGGGGCCAACGTCCTGACTTTC.

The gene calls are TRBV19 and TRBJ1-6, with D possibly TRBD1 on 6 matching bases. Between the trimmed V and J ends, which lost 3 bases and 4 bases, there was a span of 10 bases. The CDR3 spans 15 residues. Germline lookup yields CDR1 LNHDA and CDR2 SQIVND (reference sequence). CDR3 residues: CASSMPGAYNSPLHF. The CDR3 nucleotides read TGTGCCAGTAGTATGCCGGGGGCTTATAATTCACCCCTCCACTTT.

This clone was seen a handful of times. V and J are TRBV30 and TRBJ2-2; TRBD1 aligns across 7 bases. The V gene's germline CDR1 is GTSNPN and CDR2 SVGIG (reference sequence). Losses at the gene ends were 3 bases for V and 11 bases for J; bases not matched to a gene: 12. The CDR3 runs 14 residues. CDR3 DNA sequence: TGTGCCTGGAGCAGACAGGGTGTCAGCGAAGAGCTGTTTTTT. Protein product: CAWSRQGVSEELFF.

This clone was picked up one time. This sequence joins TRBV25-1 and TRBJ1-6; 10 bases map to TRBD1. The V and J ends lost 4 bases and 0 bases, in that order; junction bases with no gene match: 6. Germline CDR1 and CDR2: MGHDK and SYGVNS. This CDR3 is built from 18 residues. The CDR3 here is CASSAGTGAASYNSPLHF. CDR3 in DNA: TGTGCCAGCAGTGCTGGGACAGGGGCGGCCTCCTATAATTCACCCCTCCACTTT.

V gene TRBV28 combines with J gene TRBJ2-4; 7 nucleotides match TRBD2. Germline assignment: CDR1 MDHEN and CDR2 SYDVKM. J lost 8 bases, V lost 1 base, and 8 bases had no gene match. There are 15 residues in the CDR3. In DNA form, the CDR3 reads TGTGCCAGCAGTTTATTTGGGACGGGGGGAGACATTCAGTACTTC. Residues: CASSLFGTGGDIQYF. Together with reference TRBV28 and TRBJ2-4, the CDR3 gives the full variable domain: DVKVTQSSRYLVKRTGEKVFLECVQDMDHENMFWYRQDPGLGLRLIYFSYDVKMKEKGDIPEGYSVSREKKERFSLILESASTNQTSMYLCASSLFGTGGDIQYFGAGTRLSVL.

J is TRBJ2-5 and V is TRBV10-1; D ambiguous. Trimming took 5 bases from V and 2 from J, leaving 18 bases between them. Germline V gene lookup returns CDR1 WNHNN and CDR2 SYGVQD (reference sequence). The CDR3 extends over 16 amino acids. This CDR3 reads CASSYIGVFLQETQYF. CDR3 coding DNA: TGCGCCAGCAGTTACATTGGGGTCTTCCTACAAGAGACCCAGTACTTC.

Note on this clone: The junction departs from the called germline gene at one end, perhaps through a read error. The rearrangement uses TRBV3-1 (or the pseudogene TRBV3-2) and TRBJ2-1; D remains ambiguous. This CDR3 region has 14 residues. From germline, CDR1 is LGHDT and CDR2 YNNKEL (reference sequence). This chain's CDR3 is CASSQDSTYSEQFF. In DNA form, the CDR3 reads TGTGCCAGCAGCCAAGATAGTACATACAGTGAGCAGTTCTTC.

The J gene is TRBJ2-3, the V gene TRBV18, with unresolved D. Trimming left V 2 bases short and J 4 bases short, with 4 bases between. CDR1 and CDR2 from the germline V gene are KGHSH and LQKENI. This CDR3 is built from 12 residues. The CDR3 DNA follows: TGTGCCAGCTCACCATTTGCAGATACGCAGTATTTT. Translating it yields CASSPFADTQYF.

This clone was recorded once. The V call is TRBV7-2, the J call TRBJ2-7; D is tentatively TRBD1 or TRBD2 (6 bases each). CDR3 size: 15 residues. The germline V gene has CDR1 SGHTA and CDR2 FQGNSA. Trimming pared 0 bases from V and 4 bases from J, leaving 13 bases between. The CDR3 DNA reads TGTGCCAGCAGCTTAGCGGGGCAGGGGAGGTACGAGCAGTACTTC. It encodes CASSLAGQGRYEQYF.

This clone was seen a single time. The CDR3, as DNA: TGTGCCAGCAGCTCCAGGGGACAAGGCTACACCTTC. It yields the protein CASSSRGQGYTF. V gene TRBV7-9 combines with J gene TRBJ1-2; D is perhaps TRBD1 (6 bases). The CDR3 length is 12 residues. Germline-derived CDR1 and CDR2 are SEHNR and FQNEAQ (reference sequence). The ends were cut back, 4 bases at V and 8 bases at J, with 11 bases in the middle.

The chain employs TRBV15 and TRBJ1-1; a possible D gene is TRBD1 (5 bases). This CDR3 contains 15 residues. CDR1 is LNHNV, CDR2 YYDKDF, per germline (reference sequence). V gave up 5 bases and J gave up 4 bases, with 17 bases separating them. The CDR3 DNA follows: TGTGCCACCAGCCCCAGGGCGGCTGGTAGCACTGAAGCTTTCTTT. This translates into CATSPRAAGSTEAFF.